This note documents a single T cell receptor (beta chain) sequence. What antigen it recognizes has not been identified. Per-nucleotide qualities are absent, and no much larger clonotype sits a single base away. The sample's time point label, in plain terms: persistent/refractory GD, antithyroid drugs over 5 years with positive TRAb. For both TCR sequencing and RNA sequencing, RNA was extracted from PBMCs in TRIzol. The diagnosis of Graves' disease was made according to American Thyroid Association guidelines. The patients came from an endocrinology department in Xi'an, China. Each patient gave approximately 9 milliliters of peripheral blood, collected in an EDTA anticoagulant tube. Ficoll Paque Plus density gradient separation was used to isolate PBMCs, and no further T cell sorting was performed. An Agilent 2100 Bioanalyzer and agarose gel were used to check RNA quality, while a NanoDrop 2000 measured RNA concentration.

The sample originates from a study of regulatory T cells in long-lasting Graves disease listed by TCRdb under 2021. Concerning the study at large: Persistent Graves' disease meant more than 5 years of antithyroid drug treatment with TSH receptor autoantibodies that stayed positive. This study used TCR sequencing and RNA sequencing of peripheral blood to compare persistent Graves' disease patients against newly diagnosed Graves' disease patients. The study was registered as a clinical trial and conducted in China. A total of about 35 samples underwent TCR sequencing, from 13 patients with persistent Graves' disease and 20 or so patients with newly diagnosed Graves' disease. In the clinical cohort, patients with persistent Graves' disease had used antithyroid drugs for an average of around 9.9 years. Study-level results and caveats: Only the TCR beta chain was sequenced and analyzed. A larger number of public clonotypes was shared among persistent patients (approximately 2,500) than among newly diagnosed patients (roughly 1,000). The small sample size was acknowledged by the authors as a limitation that may reduce accuracy. Persistent disease showed preferential use of TRBV28, TRBJ1-2 and TRBJ2-5, whereas newly diagnosed disease favored TRBV20-1 and TRBJ2-1. The study examined only peripheral blood because the primary lesion, thyroid tissue, could not be accessed. Persistent Graves' disease patients showed lower TCR Shannon entropy and fewer highly expanded clones than newly diagnosed patients, suggesting clonal expansion.

The CDR3 covers 16 residues, taking in both the cysteine and the phenylalanine. Only the CDR3 portion is preserved as DNA: 48 bases, with reading frame beginning at the first base. V is shortened by 0 bases, J by 4 bases, and the region joining them spans 16 bases. CDR1 and CDR2 were assigned from the germline V gene as SGHRS and YFSETQ. Library preparation was by multiplex PCR. Instrument on record: Illumina HiSeq 4000. To build TCR beta libraries, CDR3 regions were amplified by Arm-PCR using iRepertoire HTBI primers. Before sequencing, the PCR products underwent gel purification. On the study's bioinformatics: A total of under 80 TRBV and approximately 15 TRBJ segments were identified across samples and were used for gene usage analysis of CDR3 amino acid clonotypes. COPE and FqMerger were used to merge filtered high-quality paired reads into contigs. BLAST was used to align contigs to IMGT TRBV, TRBD and TRBJ reference genes, with CDR3 defined following IMGT. Highly expanded clones were defined as clonotypes with a frequency above 0.1%. Repertoire diversity was measured by Shannon entropy, and V-J evenness by the Gini coefficient. A clonotype was considered public if more than one individual shared it. Clones were called with MiXCR by TCRdb after fastp trimmed the public reads at Q25, and only in-frame beta chains were retained. When rows share a CDR3 protein, they turn into one entry using the most common DNA and genes. These V and J calls are TCRdb output, not the study's own analysis. Present in this sample are roughly 470,000 distinct CDR3 sequences, roughly 20% of which were seen just once. The ten most abundant clones make up 7.8% of the sample.

This receptor was taken from a female donor with Graves disease. The source material was peripheral blood mononuclear cells (PBMCs), sampled when the disease was refractory, from a patient treated with antithyroid drugs. Here the chain combines TRBV5-1 and TRBJ1-2, and TRBD1 may be the D gene, going by 5 matching bases. DNA sequence: TGCGCCAGCAGCTTGGACAGGTGGGGGACTGGCTATGGCTACACCTTC. This is translated as CASSLDRWGTGYGYTF.